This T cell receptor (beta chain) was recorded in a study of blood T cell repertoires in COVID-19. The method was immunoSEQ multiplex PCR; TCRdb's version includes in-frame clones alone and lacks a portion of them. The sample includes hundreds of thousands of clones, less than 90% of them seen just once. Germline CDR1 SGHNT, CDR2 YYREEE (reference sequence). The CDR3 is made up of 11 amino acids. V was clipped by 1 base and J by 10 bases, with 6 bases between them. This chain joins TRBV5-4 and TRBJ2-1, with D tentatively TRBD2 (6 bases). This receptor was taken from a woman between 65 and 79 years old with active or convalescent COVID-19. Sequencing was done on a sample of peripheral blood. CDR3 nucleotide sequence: TGTGCCAGCAGCTTGCGGGGGGAGCAGTTCTTC. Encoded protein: CASSLRGEQFF.